The present T cell receptor beta chain was sequenced within a study of resident and recirculating memory T cells in vitiligo. Study-wide context: The samples were homogenized without cell sorting before genomic DNA extraction. Study-wide points: Clonality differed among vitiligo lesions, with no unique dominant clone. Different lesions suggested infiltration by different T cell clones.

About this clone itself: Its antigen is still unknown.

Measured with immunoSEQ multiplex PCR; TCRdb has only the in-frame clones, and not every one. The table shows tens of thousands of clones, with approximately 90% occurring only once. Per germline, CDR1 SGHRS and CDR2 YFSETQ. This CDR3 spans 16 amino acids. V lost 0 bases to trimming and J lost 4 bases; unmatched junction nucleotides: 5. Patients had to be free of confetti depigmentation, indicating active vitiligo. The chain combines TRBV5-1 with TRBJ2-7; TRBD2 matches 12 bases. The source material was blood. The receptor's source is a male donor with vitiligo. In DNA form, the CDR3 reads TGCGCCAGCAGCTTGGACGGACTAGCGGGATCTTACGAGCAGTACTTC. This translates into CASSLDGLAGSYEQYF.